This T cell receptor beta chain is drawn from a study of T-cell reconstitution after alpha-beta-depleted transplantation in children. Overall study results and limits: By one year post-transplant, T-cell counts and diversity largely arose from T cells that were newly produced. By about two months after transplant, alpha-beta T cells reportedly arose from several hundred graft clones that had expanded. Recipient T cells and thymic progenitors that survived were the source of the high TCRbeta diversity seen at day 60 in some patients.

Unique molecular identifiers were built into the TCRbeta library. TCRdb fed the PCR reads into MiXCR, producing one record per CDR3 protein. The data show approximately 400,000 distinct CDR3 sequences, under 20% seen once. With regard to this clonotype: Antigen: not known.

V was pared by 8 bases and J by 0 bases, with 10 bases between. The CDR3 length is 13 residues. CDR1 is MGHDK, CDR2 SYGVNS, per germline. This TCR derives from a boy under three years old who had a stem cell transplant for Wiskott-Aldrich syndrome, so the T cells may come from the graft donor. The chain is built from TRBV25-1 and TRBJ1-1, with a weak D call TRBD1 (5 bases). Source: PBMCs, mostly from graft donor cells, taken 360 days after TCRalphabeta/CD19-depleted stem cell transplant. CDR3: CASSTGMNTEAFF. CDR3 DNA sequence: TGTGCCAGCTCCACAGGAATGAACACTGAAGCTTTCTTT.